What follows is one TCR beta chain and its context. This CDR3 spans 14 amino acids. V gave up 4 bases and J gave up 4 bases, with 11 bases separating them. The germline gives CDR1 SGHTA, CDR2 FQGNSA. It was with a sample-barcoded 5' primer and a J-beta primer mix that a second PCR of about 6 to 12 cycles was run. TCRdb ran MiXCR on the 5' RACE reads and lists one entry per CDR3 protein. Among around 1,900,000 distinct CDR3 sequences listed, approximately 39% were seen once. These data are taken from a study of blood T cells in healthy people across ages. At the level of the study: In model experiments, template switching was able to capture about one barcoded beta molecule for every two T cells that were present.

The sequence was obtained from a human donor in good health. Sequencing input: blood. The chain carries TRBV7-2 and TRBJ2-1; D may match TRBD1 or TRBD2 (5 bases each). CDR3 sequence: CASSSRGVYNEQFF. The DNA of the CDR3 is TGTGCCAGCAGCTCCCGGGGCGTTTACAATGAGCAGTTCTTC.